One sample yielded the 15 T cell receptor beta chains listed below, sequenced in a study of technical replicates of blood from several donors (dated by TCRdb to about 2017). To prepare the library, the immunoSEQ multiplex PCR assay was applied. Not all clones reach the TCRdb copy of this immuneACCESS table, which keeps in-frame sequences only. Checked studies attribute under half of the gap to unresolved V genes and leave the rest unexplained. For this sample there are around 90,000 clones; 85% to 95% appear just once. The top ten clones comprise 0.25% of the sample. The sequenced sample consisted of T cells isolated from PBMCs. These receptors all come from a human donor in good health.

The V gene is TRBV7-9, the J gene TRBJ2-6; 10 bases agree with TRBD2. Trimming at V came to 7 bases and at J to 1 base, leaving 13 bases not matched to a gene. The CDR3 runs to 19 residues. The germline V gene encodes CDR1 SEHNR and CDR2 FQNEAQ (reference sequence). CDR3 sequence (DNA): TGTGCCAGCATCATATATTGGACTAGCGGCTTGTCTGGGGCCAACGTCCTGACTTTC. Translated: CASIIYWTSGLSGANVLTF.

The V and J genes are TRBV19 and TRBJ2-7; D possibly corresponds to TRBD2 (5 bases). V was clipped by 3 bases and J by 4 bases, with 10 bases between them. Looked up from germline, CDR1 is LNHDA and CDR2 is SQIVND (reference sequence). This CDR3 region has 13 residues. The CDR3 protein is CASSMGSRYEQYF. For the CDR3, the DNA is TGTGCCAGTAGTATGGGGAGCAGGTACGAGCAGTACTTC.

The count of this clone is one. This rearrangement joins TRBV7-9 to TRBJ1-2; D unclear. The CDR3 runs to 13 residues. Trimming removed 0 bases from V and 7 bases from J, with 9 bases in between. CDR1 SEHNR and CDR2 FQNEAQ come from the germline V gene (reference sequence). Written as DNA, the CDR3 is TGTGCCAGCAGCTTAGCGCGCTCGGTTGGCTACACCTTC. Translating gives CASSLARSVGYTF.

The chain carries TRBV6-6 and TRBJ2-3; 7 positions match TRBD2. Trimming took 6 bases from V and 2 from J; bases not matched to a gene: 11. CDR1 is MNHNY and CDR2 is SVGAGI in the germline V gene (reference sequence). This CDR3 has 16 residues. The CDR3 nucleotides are TGTGCCAGCAGCCACCCGACTAGCTTAGTCACAGATACGCAGTATTTT. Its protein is CASSHPTSLVTDTQYF.

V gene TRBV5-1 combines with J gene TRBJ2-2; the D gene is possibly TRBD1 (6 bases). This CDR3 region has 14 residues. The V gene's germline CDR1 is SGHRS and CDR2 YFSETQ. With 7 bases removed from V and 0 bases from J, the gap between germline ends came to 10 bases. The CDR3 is CASSGTTNTGELFF. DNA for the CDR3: TGCGCCAGCTCCGGGACAACGAACACCGGGGAGCTGTTTTTT.

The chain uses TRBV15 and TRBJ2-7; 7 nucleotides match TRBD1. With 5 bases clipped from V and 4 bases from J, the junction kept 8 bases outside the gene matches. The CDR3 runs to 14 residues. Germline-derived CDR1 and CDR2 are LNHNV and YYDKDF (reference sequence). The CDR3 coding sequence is TGTGCCACCAGCTCCGGACAGGACTCATACGAGCAGTACTTC. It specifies CATSSGQDSYEQYF.

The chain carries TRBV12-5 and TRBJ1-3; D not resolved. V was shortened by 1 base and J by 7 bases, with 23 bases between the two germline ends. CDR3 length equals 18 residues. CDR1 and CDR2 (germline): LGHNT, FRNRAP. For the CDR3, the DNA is TGTGCTAGTGGTTTGGGATTGCCTAGAGATCTACTCGGGAACACCATATATTTT. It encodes CASGLGLPRDLLGNTIYF.

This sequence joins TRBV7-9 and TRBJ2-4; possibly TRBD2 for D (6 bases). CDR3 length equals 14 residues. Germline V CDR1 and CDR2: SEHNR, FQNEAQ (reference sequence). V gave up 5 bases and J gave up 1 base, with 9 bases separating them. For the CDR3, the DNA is TGTGCCAGCAGCCCAGGGAGGGCCAAAAACATTCAGTACTTC. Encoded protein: CASSPGRAKNIQYF.

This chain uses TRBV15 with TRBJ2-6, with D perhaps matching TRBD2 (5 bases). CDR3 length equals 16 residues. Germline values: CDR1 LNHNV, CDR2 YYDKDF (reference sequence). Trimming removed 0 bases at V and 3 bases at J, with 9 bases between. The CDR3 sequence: CATSRDRAGGANVLTF. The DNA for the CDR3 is TGTGCCACCAGCAGAGATAGGGCGGGTGGGGCCAACGTCCTGACTTTC.

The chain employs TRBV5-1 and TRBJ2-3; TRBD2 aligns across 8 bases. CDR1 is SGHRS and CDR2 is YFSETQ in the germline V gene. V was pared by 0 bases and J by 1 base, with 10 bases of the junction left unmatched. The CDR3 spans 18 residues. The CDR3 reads CASSLARTGGLGTDTQYF. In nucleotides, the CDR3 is TGCGCCAGCAGCTTGGCCAGGACGGGGGGGCTGGGCACAGATACGCAGTATTTT.

The CDR3 region is CASSSVFLGRNEQFF. The CDR3 DNA reads TGTGCCAGCAGCTCCGTTTTCCTTGGGCGCAATGAGCAGTTCTTC. The chain combines TRBV7-2 with TRBJ2-1; no clear D gene. The CDR3 covers 15 residues. V lost 4 bases and J 6 bases, leaving 16 bases between the germline ends. Germline CDR1 is SGHTA and CDR2 is FQGNSA.

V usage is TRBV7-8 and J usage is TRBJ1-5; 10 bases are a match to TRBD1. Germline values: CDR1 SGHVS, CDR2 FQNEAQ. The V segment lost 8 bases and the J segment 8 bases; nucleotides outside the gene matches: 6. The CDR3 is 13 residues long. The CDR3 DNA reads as TGTGCCAGCGTTCCCGGGACAGGGGAGCCCCAGCATTTT. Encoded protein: CASVPGTGEPQHF.

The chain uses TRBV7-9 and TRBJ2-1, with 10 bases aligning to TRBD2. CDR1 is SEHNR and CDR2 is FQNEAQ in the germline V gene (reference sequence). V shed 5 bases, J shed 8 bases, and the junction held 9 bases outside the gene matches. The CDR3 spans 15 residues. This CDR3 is CASSVSGGALHEQFF. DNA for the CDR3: TGTGCCAGCAGCGTAAGCGGGGGGGCCCTTCATGAGCAGTTCTTC.

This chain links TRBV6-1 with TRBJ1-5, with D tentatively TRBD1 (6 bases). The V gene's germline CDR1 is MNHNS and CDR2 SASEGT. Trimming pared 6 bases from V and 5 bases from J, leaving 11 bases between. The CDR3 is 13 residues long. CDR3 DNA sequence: TGTGCCAGCAGGGGGACACGCGATCAGCCCCAGCATTTT. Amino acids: CASRGTRDQPQHF.

CDR3 in amino acids: CASSPTRQGWTGELFF. CDR3 DNA sequence: TGCGCCAGCAGCCCTACTCGACAGGGATGGACCGGGGAGCTGTTTTTT. This chain joins TRBV5-1 and TRBJ2-2; 7 positions agree with TRBD1. There are 16 residues in the CDR3. J gave up 5 bases and V 4 bases, and 11 bases lay outside the gene matches. Per germline, CDR1 SGHRS and CDR2 YFSETQ.